Sequencing of this T cell receptor beta chain was carried out in a study of blood T cell repertoires in COVID-19. For the study at large: Samples came from the United States, Italy and Spain, spanning acute and convalescent COVID-19.

Source study methods: Amplifying reference gene primers gave estimates of nucleated cell counts. Sequencing was performed with immunoSEQ multiplex PCR; in TCRdb, only in-frame clones are kept and a portion is missing. From that table come the V and J calls and clone size; the DNA was used to work out D and trimming. The sample carries approximately 260,000 clones, 75% to 90% recorded once. There are 15 residues in the CDR3. The trim removed 2 bases at V and 5 bases at J, leaving 6 bases unmatched. Germline-derived CDR1 and CDR2 are SGHNT and YYREEE (reference sequence). This receptor was taken from a human donor in a cohort sampled during active COVID-19. The chain carries TRBV5-4 and TRBJ2-5; 10 bases are shared with TRBD2. Material for sequencing was peripheral blood. CDR3 sequence: CASSFRTSGGETQYF. CDR3 bases: TGTGCCAGCAGCTTCCGGACTAGCGGAGGGGAGACCCAGTACTTC.